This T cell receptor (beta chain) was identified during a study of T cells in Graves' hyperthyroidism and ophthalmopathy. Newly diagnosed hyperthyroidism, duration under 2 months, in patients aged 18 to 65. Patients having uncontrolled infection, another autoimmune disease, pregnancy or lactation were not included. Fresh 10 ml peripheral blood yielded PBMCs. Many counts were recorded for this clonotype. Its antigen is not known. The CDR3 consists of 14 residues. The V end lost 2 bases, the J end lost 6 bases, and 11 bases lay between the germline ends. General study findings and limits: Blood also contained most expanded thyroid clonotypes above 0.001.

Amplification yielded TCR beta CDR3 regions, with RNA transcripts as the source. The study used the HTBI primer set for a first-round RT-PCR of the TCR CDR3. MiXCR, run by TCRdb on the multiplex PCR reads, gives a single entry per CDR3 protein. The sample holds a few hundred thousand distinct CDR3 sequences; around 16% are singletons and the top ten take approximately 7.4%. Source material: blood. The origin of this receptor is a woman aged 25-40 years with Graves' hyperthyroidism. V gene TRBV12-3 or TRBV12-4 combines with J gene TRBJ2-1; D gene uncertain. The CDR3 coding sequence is TGTGCCAGCAGTTTACCCCCGTGGGGCAATGAGCAGTTCTTC. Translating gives CASSLPPWGNEQFF.